The 27 T cell receptor beta chains given below trace back to one sample, sequenced in a study of blood T cell repertoires in COVID-19. TCRdb's copy holds only in-frame clones and misses some; the assay was immunoSEQ multiplex PCR. The sample has about 35,000 clones; approximately 90% are singletons. The sequencing sample was made of peripheral blood. Receptors originate from a man aged 45 to 65 with active COVID-19.

In nucleotides, the CDR3 is TGTGCCAGCAGTTTAGAAGCATTCGGGGAGCTGTTTTTT. This encodes CASSLEAFGELFF. V usage is TRBV12-3 or TRBV12-4 and J usage is TRBJ2-2; unclear D gene. The V end was cut by 1 base, the J end by 7 bases, with 7 bases between. The CDR3 totals 13 residues.

The gene calls are TRBV4-2 and TRBJ2-1; TRBD1 agrees at 10 bases. In germline, CDR1 is LGHNA, CDR2 YNFKEQ. The CDR3 loop spans 15 amino acids. With V trimmed by 1 base and J by 9 bases, 6 bases remained unmatched. This CDR3 reads CASSQAGTGAGEQFF. Here the CDR3 DNA reads TGTGCCAGCAGCCAAGCGGGGACAGGGGCAGGTGAGCAGTTCTTC.

This clone was recorded only once. The gene calls are TRBV5-6 and TRBJ1-1, with D perhaps TRBD1 (6 bases). The V end lost 0 bases, the J end lost 4 bases, and 13 bases lay between the germline ends. CDR3 length equals 15 residues. Germline V gene lookup returns CDR1 SGHDT and CDR2 YYEEEE. The CDR3 sequence: CASSLAGGQGTEAFF. CDR3 DNA sequence: TGTGCCAGCAGCTTGGCCGGGGGGCAGGGCACTGAAGCTTTCTTT. The full variable domain, in which reference TRBV5-6 and TRBJ1-1 provide the parts outside the CDR3, is DAGVTQSPTHLIKTRGQQVTLRCSPKSGHDTVSWYQQALGQGPQFIFQYYEEEERQRGNFPDRFSGHQFPNYSSELNVNALLLGDSALYLCASSLAGGQGTEAFFGQGTRLTVV.

This chain links TRBV5-1 with TRBJ2-3, with TRBD2 matching 14 bases. Germline CDR1 and CDR2: SGHRS and YFSETQ. The CDR3 is 16 amino acids. J gave up 5 bases and V 4 bases, and 6 bases lay outside the gene matches. Here the CDR3 DNA reads TGCGCCAGCAGCCCGAGACTAGCGGGAGGGGTAGATACGCAGTATTTT. It is translated as CASSPRLAGGVDTQYF.

The chain combines TRBV10-3 with TRBJ2-7, with D perhaps matching TRBD1 (5 bases). This CDR3 region has 13 residues. The V end lost 4 bases, the J end lost 3 bases, and 10 bases lay between the germline ends. Germline V gives CDR1 ENHRY, CDR2 SYGVKD. The CDR3: CAISGQINYEQYF. The CDR3 coding sequence is TGTGCCATCAGTGGACAGATTAACTACGAGCAGTACTTC.

This chain connects TRBV19 to TRBJ2-1, with TRBD2 matching 7 bases. The CDR3 contains 14 residues. Germline loops: CDR1 LNHDA, CDR2 SQIVND (reference sequence). Trimming took 4 bases from V and 2 from J; bases not matched to a gene: 2. In DNA, the CDR3 is TGTGCCAGTAGTACTAGCGGCGCCTACAATGAGCAGTTCTTC. This encodes CASSTSGAYNEQFF.

This chain links TRBV4-3 with TRBJ2-7, with a weak D call TRBD1 (5 bases). CDR1 is LGHNA and CDR2 is YSLEER in the germline V gene. CDR3 length: 14 residues. Trimming left V 0 bases short and J 2 bases short, with 8 bases between. CDR3 residues: CASSQEPQAYEQYF. The CDR3 DNA sequence: TGCGCCAGCAGCCAAGAACCACAGGCCTACGAGCAGTACTTC.

The chain uses TRBV25-1 and TRBJ1-1; D unclear. There are 13 residues in the CDR3. Germline assignment: CDR1 MGHDK and CDR2 SYGVNS. The ends were cut back, 5 bases at V and 4 bases at J, with 11 bases in the middle. The CDR3 loop reads CASSYRDITEAFF. In nucleotides, the CDR3 is TGTGCCAGCAGTTATCGGGATATCACTGAAGCTTTCTTT.

This rearrangement joins TRBV18 to TRBJ2-7, with 7 bases lining up with TRBD1. Germline values: CDR1 KGHSH, CDR2 LQKENI. The CDR3 extends over 14 amino acids. Trimming removed 5 bases from V and 3 bases from J; junction bases left unmatched: 7. The CDR3 sequence is CASSYRDSFYEQYF. Here the CDR3 DNA reads TGTGCCAGCTCATACCGGGACAGCTTCTACGAGCAGTACTTC.

V gene TRBV7-8 combines with J gene TRBJ2-7, with TRBD2 matching over 12 bases. The CDR3 spans 15 residues. V lost 5 bases and J lost 4; bases outside the gene matches: 6. The germline V gene encodes CDR1 SGHVS and CDR2 FQNEAQ. Here the CDR3 reads CASSKLAGGVYEQYF. The CDR3 DNA follows: TGTGCCAGCAGCAAACTAGCGGGGGGCGTGTACGAGCAGTACTTC.

The rearrangement links TRBV18 to TRBJ1-2; D remains ambiguous. Germline assignment: CDR1 KGHSH and CDR2 LQKENI. Trimming took off 3 bases at V and 0 bases at J, with 8 bases between the two ends. The CDR3 is made up of 14 amino acids. This chain's CDR3 is CASSPSGSNYGYTF. The CDR3 DNA follows: TGTGCCAGCTCACCGAGCGGGTCTAACTATGGCTACACCTTC.

This chain connects TRBV3-1 (or the pseudogene TRBV3-2) to TRBJ1-2; D is undetermined. Deletions cut 0 bases from V and 7 bases from J, with 9 bases between. Germline loops: CDR1 LGHDT, CDR2 YNNKEL (reference sequence). The CDR3 consists of 13 residues. CDR3 in amino acids: CASSQDRFRGYTF. CDR3 bases: TGTGCCAGCAGCCAAGACAGGTTTCGTGGCTACACCTTC.

The V call is TRBV18, the J call TRBJ2-3; TRBD2 matches 12 bases. This CDR3 contains 18 residues. V lost 6 bases, J lost 2 bases, and 12 bases stayed unmatched. Germline V gives CDR1 KGHSH, CDR2 LQKENI. The CDR3 region is CASSRIGASGRATDTQYF. The CDR3 DNA reads TGTGCCAGCTCCCGCATCGGAGCTAGCGGGAGGGCCACAGATACGCAGTATTTT.

This clone was seen only once. This chain connects TRBV3-1 (or the pseudogene TRBV3-2) to TRBJ2-3, with D perhaps TRBD2 (7 bases). Trimming left V 1 base short and J 0 bases short, with 14 bases between. Germline V lookup: CDR1 LGHDT, CDR2 YNNKEL (reference sequence). The CDR3 is made up of 17 amino acids. For the CDR3, the DNA is TGTGCCAGCAGCCAAGCTAGCGGAGGGGGTAGCACAGATACGCAGTATTTT. This gives the protein CASSQASGGGSTDTQYF.

The rearrangement uses TRBV29-1 and TRBJ1-2; maybe TRBD1 (6 bases). The CDR3 is 13 residues long. With 5 bases removed from V and 0 bases from J, the gap between germline ends came to 10 bases. Germline V gene data show CDR1 as SQVTM and CDR2 as ANQGSEA. Here the CDR3 reads CSVRTETNYGYTF. As DNA, the CDR3 is TGCAGCGTTCGGACAGAGACTAACTATGGCTACACCTTC.

The rearrangement uses TRBV6-2 or TRBV6-3 and TRBJ1-2; the match to TRBD1 covers 7 bases. Germline V CDR1 and CDR2: MNHEY, SVGEGT. The CDR3 totals 13 residues. V was pared by 6 bases and J by 3 bases, with 4 bases of the junction left unmatched. In nucleotides, the CDR3 is TGTGCCAGCAGCCCGGGACAGTACTATGGCTACACCTTC. Translation gives CASSPGQYYGYTF.

This chain connects TRBV2 to TRBJ1-1; D is undetermined. The CDR3 extends over 13 amino acids. CDR1 is SNHLY and CDR2 is FYNNEI in the germline V gene. V lost 1 base to trimming and J lost 4 bases, with 7 bases between them. The DNA for the CDR3 is TGTGCCAGCAGTGAAGGACTGACCACTGAAGCTTTCTTT. Translating it yields CASSEGLTTEAFF.

V usage is TRBV27 and J usage is TRBJ1-2; perhaps TRBD1 as D (6 bases). CDR3 size: 15 residues. The germline CDR1 and CDR2 sequences are MNHEY and SMNVEV (reference sequence). Trimming shortened V by 5 bases and J by 6 bases, and 19 bases separated the two germline ends. CDR3 loop: CASSHTVPGVDGYTF. The CDR3 DNA reads TGTGCCAGCAGTCATACTGTACCAGGGGTAGATGGCTACACCTTC.

The chain recombines TRBV29-1 with TRBJ2-1; 7 bases align to TRBD2. The CDR3 covers 13 residues. J lost 10 bases, V lost 6 bases, and 12 bases had no gene match. Germline CDR1 reads SQVTM; CDR2 reads ANQGSEA. CDR3 coding DNA: TGCAGCGTGGGAATGACTAGCCACCCGGAGCAGTTCTTC. This codes for CSVGMTSHPEQFF.

The chain links TRBV7-9 to TRBJ2-1; D is possibly TRBD2 (5 bases). The CDR3 length is 15 residues. Deletions cut 1 base from V and 1 base from J, with 8 bases between. Per germline, CDR1 SEHNR and CDR2 FQNEAQ (reference sequence). The CDR3 coding sequence is TGTGCCAGCAGCTTAGGTACTAGTTCCTACAATGAGCAGTTCTTC. Its protein is CASSLGTSSYNEQFF.

The chain joins TRBV11-2 to TRBJ2-5; D is perhaps TRBD2 (5 bases). The CDR3 has 13 amino acids. Germline CDR1 is SGHAT and CDR2 is FQNNGV. V lost 3 bases and J lost 2, with 7 bases in between. CDR3 region: CASSLREQETQYF. Here the CDR3 DNA reads TGTGCCAGCAGCTTGAGGGAACAAGAGACCCAGTACTTC. Full variable domain (missing parts from reference TRBV11-2 and TRBJ2-5): EAGVAQSPRYKIIEKRQSVAFWCNPISGHATLYWYQQILGQGPKLLIQFQNNGVVDDSQLPKDRFSAERLKGVDSTLKIQPAKLEDSAVYLCASSLREQETQYFGPGTRLLVL.

This clone has a single count. J is TRBJ2-7 and V is TRBV4-2; 8 positions match TRBD2. The CDR3 contains 16 residues. The germline CDR1 and CDR2 sequences are LGHNA and YNFKEQ. The V gene end was trimmed by 4 bases and the J gene end by 4 bases; junction bases not matched to a gene: 12. The CDR3 loop is CASSPQLERERYEQYF. The CDR3 DNA is TGTGCCAGCAGCCCACAGTTAGAGCGGGAGAGGTACGAGCAGTACTTC.

This chain links TRBV7-2 with TRBJ2-2, with unresolved D. V shed 1 base and J shed 6 bases, with 6 bases lying between them. Germline CDR1 SGHTA, CDR2 FQGNSA. The CDR3 has 13 amino acids. The CDR3 loop reads CASSLDRAGELFF. CDR3 bases: TGTGCCAGCAGCTTAGACAGAGCCGGGGAGCTGTTTTTT.

The rearrangement joins TRBV7-2 to TRBJ1-1, with 8 bases identical to TRBD1. Germline CDR1 is SGHTA and CDR2 is FQGNSA. With V trimmed by 8 bases and J by 6 bases, 17 bases remained unmatched. The CDR3 has 16 amino acids. The CDR3 region has the DNA TGTGCCAGCCGAAGGACAGGGAGGGGTGGATGGGCTGAAGCTTTCTTT. This sequence encodes CASRRTGRGGWAEAFF.

This chain links TRBV9 with TRBJ2-1, with 10 bases matching TRBD2. Losses at the gene ends were 3 bases for V and 6 bases for J; bases not matched to a gene: 6. This CDR3 comprises 15 residues. Germline V gives CDR1 SGDLS, CDR2 YYNGEE. In nucleotides, the CDR3 is TGTGCCAGCAGCGCGATAGCGGGAGGAGCCAATGAGCAGTTCTTC. It codes for CASSAIAGGANEQFF.

V gene TRBV3-1 (or the pseudogene TRBV3-2) combines with J gene TRBJ2-7; 8 bases match TRBD1. The germline CDR1 and CDR2 sequences are LGHDT and YNNKEL (reference sequence). Unmatched junction bases numbered 5, after V lost 4 bases and J lost 3 bases. CDR3 length: 14 residues. The CDR3, as DNA: TGTGCCAGCAGCCTACAGGGGGGAGGCTACGAGCAGTACTTC. Translating it yields CASSLQGGGYEQYF.

This sequence joins TRBV6-2 or TRBV6-3 and TRBJ2-7, with 8 bases identical to TRBD1. The J segment lost 3 bases and the V segment lost 5 bases, leaving 12 bases of the junction unmatched. The germline gives CDR1 MNHEY, CDR2 SVGEGT. The CDR3 contains 16 residues. CDR3 nucleotide sequence: TGTGCCAGCAGTCTATTCGCCGGGACAGGAATCTACGAGCAGTACTTC. Its protein is CASSLFAGTGIYEQYF.